This entry describes one T cell receptor beta chain. What it binds is unknown. The template-switching step introduced UMIs that carried a 6-nucleotide sample barcode. TCRdb reprocessed the 5' RACE reads, keeping one entry per CDR3 protein, no DNA. The sample is made up of some 200,000 distinct CDR3 sequences, and the top ten hold roughly 8% of it. The data derive from a study of monozygotic twins with inflammatory bowel disease. Study-wide results and caveats: The authors could not tell different T cell subtypes apart.

Germline V gene lookup returns CDR1 SNHLY and CDR2 FYNNEI. CDR3 length equals 15 residues. Investigators extracted total RNA from whole blood and did not sort T cells. The chain has TRBV2 and TRBJ2-3; TCRdb returns TRBD2, unconfirmable since there is no DNA. Sequenced: blood. The TCR sequence derives from a human donor with ulcerative colitis or Crohn's disease, or a healthy co-twin of an affected twin (not recorded which). Here the CDR3 reads CVSSEAGGRSDTQYF.